This T cell receptor beta chain was retrieved from a study of CD8 T cells in ankylosing spondylitis. TCRdb called the 5' RACE reads again in MiXCR, with one record for every CDR3 protein. There are more than 300,000 distinct CDR3 sequences in the sample; 11% occur only once, and about 10% lies in the top ten. The table lists this clonotype with many counts. The source of this sequence is a female donor with ankylosing spondylitis or in good health (not recorded which). Sequenced input: blood, either unsorted or a sorted T cell fraction (not recorded which).

The CDR3 DNA sequence: TGTGCCAGCAGTTCCTTCCTAGCGGGGGCCTACAATGAGCAGTTCTTC. It is translated as CASSSFLAGAYNEQFF. The rearrangement joins TRBV6-5 to TRBJ2-1; TRBD2 aligns across 10 bases. Trimming removed 4 bases from V and 2 bases from J; junction bases left unmatched: 5. CDR3 size: 16 residues. Germline CDR1 is MNHEY and CDR2 is SVGAGI.